The T cell receptor (beta chain) under discussion was sequenced for a study of T cell responses to AZD1222 COVID-19 vaccine. The table came from immunoSEQ multiplex PCR; TCRdb's copy has only in-frame clones and leaves some out. This repertoire shows tens of thousands of clones, roughly 75% found once; its top ten account for about 20%. The CDR3 is 14 amino acids. CDR1 and CDR2 (germline): SGHAT, FQNNGV. V was clipped by 5 bases and J by 5 bases, with 16 bases between them. This clone was counted a single time. The chain uses TRBV11-2 and TRBJ2-7; a weak D match, TRBD1 (6 bases). The clonotype originates from an adult who received the MenACWY meningococcal vaccine as a control. Sample: peripheral blood, taken 28 days after the second dose of the MenACWY control vaccine. The CDR3, as DNA: TGTGCCAGCAGCCCTAACAGGGTAGGAAACGAGCAGTACGTC. This encodes CASSPNRVGNEQYV.